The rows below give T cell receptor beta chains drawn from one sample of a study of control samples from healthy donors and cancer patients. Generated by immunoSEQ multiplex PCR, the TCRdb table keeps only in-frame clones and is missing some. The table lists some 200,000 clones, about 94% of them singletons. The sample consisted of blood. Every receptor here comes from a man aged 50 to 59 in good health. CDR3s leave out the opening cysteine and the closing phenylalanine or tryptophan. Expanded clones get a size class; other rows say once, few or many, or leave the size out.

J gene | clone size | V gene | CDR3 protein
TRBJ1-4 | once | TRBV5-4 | ASSLGGQGALEKLF
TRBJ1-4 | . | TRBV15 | ATSRDGRGGEKLF
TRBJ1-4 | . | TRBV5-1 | ASSLDSNREKLF
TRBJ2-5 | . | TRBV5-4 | ASSSNRQGGETQY
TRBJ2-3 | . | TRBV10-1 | ASAAGRGTDTQY
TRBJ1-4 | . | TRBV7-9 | ASSLNRGVEKLF
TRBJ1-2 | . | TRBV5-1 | ASRTGTPNGYT
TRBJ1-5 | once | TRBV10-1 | ASSSSLNQPQH
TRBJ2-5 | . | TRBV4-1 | ASSPGAGGGTQY
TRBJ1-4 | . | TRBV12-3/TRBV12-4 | ASSLGLELKLF
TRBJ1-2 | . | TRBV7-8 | ASSLVTGVFSSGYT
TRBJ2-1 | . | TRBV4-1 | ASSHRVGGGFYNEQF
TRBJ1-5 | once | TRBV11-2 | ASSRGSVNQPQH
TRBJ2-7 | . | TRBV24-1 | ATSDGTASPYEQY
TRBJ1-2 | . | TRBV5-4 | ASSSSGTGGYYGYT
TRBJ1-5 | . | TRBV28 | ASSYYRDRLDQPQH
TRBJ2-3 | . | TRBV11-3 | ASSSQGAPDTQY
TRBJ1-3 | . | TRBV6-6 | ASSYSGGGSGNTIY
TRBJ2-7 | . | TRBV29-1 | SVERDKGRYEQY
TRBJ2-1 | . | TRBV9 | ASSVAPAFGGFIGTSYNEQF
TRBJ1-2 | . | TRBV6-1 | ASSEGQGGVGYGYT
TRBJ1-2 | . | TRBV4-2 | ASRKGQARDGYT
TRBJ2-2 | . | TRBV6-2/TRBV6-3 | ASSYSLGRAGELF
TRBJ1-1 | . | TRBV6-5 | ASSYEWTNTEAF
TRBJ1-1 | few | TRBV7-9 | ASSPGTEYTEAF
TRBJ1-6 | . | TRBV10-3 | AIRPGQGKSPLH
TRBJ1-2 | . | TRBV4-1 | ASSQTEGNYGYT
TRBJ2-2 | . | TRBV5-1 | ASSLSQAGLTGELF
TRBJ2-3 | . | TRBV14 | ASSQGGVQTVADTQY
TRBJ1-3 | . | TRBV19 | ASSRTLRGSGNTIY
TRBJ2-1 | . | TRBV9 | ASSVGPYNEQF
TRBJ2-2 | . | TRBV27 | ASSEDRGRPNTGELF
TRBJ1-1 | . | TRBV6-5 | ASSYSWTGGTEAF
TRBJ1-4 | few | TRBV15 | ATSSRSGTGDEKLF
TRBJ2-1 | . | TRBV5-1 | ASSLMIQGNEQF
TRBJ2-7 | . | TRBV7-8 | ASSSGYSLAGDEQY
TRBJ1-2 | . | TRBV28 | ASIPGQGVGGYT
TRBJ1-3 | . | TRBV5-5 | ASSLSGGSGNTIY
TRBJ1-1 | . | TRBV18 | ASSLSSGLLTEAF
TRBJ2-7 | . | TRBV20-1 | SASLAGSSYEQY
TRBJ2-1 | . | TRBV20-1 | SASTGGAYNEQF